This T cell receptor beta chain was profiled in a study of regulatory dendritic cells for organ transplantation. Looking at the study overall: Regulatory dendritic cells were monocyte-derived, receiving vitamin D3 on days 0 and 4 and IL-10 on day 4. LPS was added to dendritic cell cultures on day 6.

CFSE-labeled sorted T cells met regulatory or mature dendritic cells for around five days. FACS sorted CD4+ or CD8+ T cells into CD45RA+ naive and CD45RO+ memory. Profiling relied on immunoSEQ multiplex PCR, and the TCRdb table lists in-frame clones only, not all of them. This sample has about 18,000 clones, with less than 80% found just once. This clone was observed a few times. The antigen is undetermined. The ends lost 1 base at V and 3 bases at J; junction bases unmatched: 6. Germline CDR1 reads SGHTA; CDR2 reads FQGNSA. There are 16 residues in the CDR3. The specimen sequenced was memory CD4+ T cells from blood cultured with regulatory dendritic cells. Subset denoted: CD45RO+ memory T cells. The chain couples TRBV7-2 to TRBJ1-5; 7 nucleotides agree with TRBD1. This receptor was identified in a human donor in good health. The CDR3 DNA follows: TGTGCCAGCAGCTTAGGGGACAGTTTTTTCAATCAGCCCCAGCATTTT. Translation gives CASSLGDSFFNQPQHF. Variable domain in full (rest from reference TRBV7-2 and TRBJ1-5): GAGVSQSPSNKVTEKGKDVELRCDPISGHTALYWYRQSLGQGLEFLIYFQGNSAPDKSGLPSDRFSAERTGGSVSTLTIQRTQQEDSAVYLCASSLGDSFFNQPQHFGDGTRLSIL.